What follows are 30 T cell receptor beta chains derived from one specimen sequenced in a study of blood T cell repertoires in COVID-19. Produced via immunoSEQ multiplex PCR; TCRdb's table is partial and in-frame only. This table holds around 320,000 clones, 70% to 90% found once. The sample consisted of peripheral blood. These receptors were taken from a woman aged 25-40 years who had recovered from COVID-19.

V gene TRBV10-3 combines with J gene TRBJ1-6; the match to TRBD1 covers 7 bases. Trimming removed 0 bases from V and 1 base from J; junction bases left unmatched: 3. The CDR3 extends over 17 amino acids. Germline CDR1 ENHRY, CDR2 SYGVKD. CDR3 DNA sequence: TGTGCCATCAGTGAGTCTTCAGGGGGGTCCTATAATTCACCCCTCCACTTT. This translates into CAISESSGGSYNSPLHF.

This chain connects TRBV5-5 to TRBJ1-1; a possible D gene is TRBD1 (5 bases). Trimming took off 0 bases at V and 4 bases at J, with 16 bases between the two ends. The germline V gene encodes CDR1 SGHKS and CDR2 YYEKEE (reference sequence). There are 16 residues in the CDR3. As DNA, the CDR3 is TGTGCCAGCAGCTTGGACCCCACAGGCGATCGCACTGAAGCTTTCTTT. Protein: CASSLDPTGDRTEAFF.

This sequence joins TRBV2 and TRBJ2-5, with a weak D call TRBD1 (5 bases). The V gene lost 6 bases and the J gene lost 5 bases, with 16 bases spanning the gap. Germline lookup yields CDR1 SNHLY and CDR2 FYNNEI. The CDR3 is 14 amino acids. The CDR3 protein is CASRSGKEGETQYF. The DNA of the CDR3 is TGTGCCAGCAGATCAGGGAAGGAAGGGGAGACCCAGTACTTC.

This chain connects TRBV5-1 to TRBJ1-2; 9 nucleotides align to TRBD1. Looked up from germline, CDR1 is SGHRS and CDR2 is YFSETQ. J lost 0 bases, V lost 4 bases, and 13 bases had no gene match. This CDR3 spans 18 amino acids. CDR3 nucleotide sequence: TGCGCCAGCAGCCCGGCGATTCCGGGACAGGGAGCTAACTATGGCTACACCTTC. Its translation is CASSPAIPGQGANYGYTF.

Written as DNA, the CDR3 is TGTGCCAGCAGCTCCCGGGAGAGAGAGACCCAGTACTTC. Protein product: CASSSRERETQYF. The chain combines TRBV7-3 with TRBJ2-5, with D possibly being TRBD2 (6 bases). From germline, CDR1 is SGHTA and CDR2 FQGTGA. The V end was cut by 4 bases, the J end by 4 bases, with 10 bases between. The CDR3 is 13 amino acids.

V is TRBV7-2 and J is TRBJ2-7, with TRBD1 as a possible D gene (5 bases). The CDR3 length is 15 residues. The germline V gene has CDR1 SGHTA and CDR2 FQGNSA. Trimming took off 2 bases at V and 4 bases at J, with 15 bases between the two ends. Here the CDR3 DNA reads TGTGCCAGCAGCTTAATGGGCGTTAGGGGTTACGAGCAGTACTTC. Translation: CASSLMGVRGYEQYF.

The CDR3 DNA reads TGTGCCAGCAGCTTTGTAGGGGAAGAGACCCAGTACTTC. Its protein is CASSFVGEETQYF. The chain links TRBV7-2 to TRBJ2-5, with D tentatively TRBD1 (5 bases). CDR3 length equals 13 residues. With 3 bases removed from V and 3 bases from J, the gap between germline ends came to 8 bases. Germline V CDR1 and CDR2: SGHTA, FQGNSA.

The V gene is TRBV18, the J gene TRBJ2-6; the D gene is possibly TRBD2 (6 bases). Germline V lookup: CDR1 KGHSH, CDR2 LQKENI. Trimming removed 2 bases at V and 1 base at J, with 6 bases between. The CDR3 has 15 amino acids. The CDR3 region is CASSPGGSGANVLTF. In nucleotides, the CDR3 is TGTGCCAGCTCACCAGGAGGGTCTGGGGCCAACGTCCTGACTTTC.

Comments on this clone: The same CDR3 is also encoded by other DNA sequences in this sample. The chain uses TRBV7-9 and TRBJ1-2; D unclear. Germline V gene sequence: CDR1 SEHNR, CDR2 FQNEAQ (reference sequence). The CDR3 loop spans 13 amino acids. V shed 5 bases and J shed 2 bases, with 9 bases lying between them. CDR3 residues: CASSRTGNYGYTF. The CDR3 nucleotides read TGTGCCAGCAGCCGGACGGGGAACTATGGCTACACCTTC.

This chain links TRBV30 with TRBJ1-1; D is uncertain. Germline assignment: CDR1 GTSNPN and CDR2 SVGIG (reference sequence). V gave up 5 bases and J gave up 6 bases, with 13 bases separating them. This CDR3 has 12 residues. The CDR3: CAWGLNRPEAFF. The CDR3 DNA reads as TGTGCCTGGGGCTTGAACAGACCTGAAGCTTTCTTT.

The chain carries TRBV7-3 and TRBJ2-2, with no clear D. Trimming left V 1 base short and J 5 bases short, with 8 bases between. The germline V gene encodes CDR1 SGHTA and CDR2 FQGTGA. CDR3 size: 14 residues. The CDR3 is CASSLSPGTGELFF. The CDR3 DNA follows: TGTGCCAGCAGCTTAAGCCCCGGTACCGGGGAGCTGTTTTTT.

The chain is built from TRBV2 and TRBJ1-1, with 7 bases that match TRBD1. The CDR3 runs to 14 residues. The junction had 5 bases not matched to a gene; V was cut back by 3 bases and J by 4 bases. Germline V gene sequence: CDR1 SNHLY, CDR2 FYNNEI. In nucleotides, the CDR3 is TGTGCCAGCAGTGAGGAGGGGGCCGTCACTGAAGCTTTCTTT. It is translated as CASSEEGAVTEAFF.

The genes are TRBV7-9 and TRBJ2-2; D not resolved. V was trimmed by 5 bases and J by 5 bases, leaving 6 bases between them. In germline, CDR1 is SEHNR, CDR2 FQNEAQ (reference sequence). The CDR3 length is 12 residues. For the CDR3, the DNA is TGTGCCAGCAGCCTCCGGACCGGGGAGCTGTTTTTT. Its translation is CASSLRTGELFF.

The chain uses TRBV19 and TRBJ1-2, with D perhaps matching TRBD1 (5 bases). From germline, CDR1 is LNHDA and CDR2 SQIVND (reference sequence). The CDR3 is 15 amino acids. The V end lost 4 bases, the J end lost 3 bases, and 15 bases lay between the germline ends. CDR3 residues: CASSRQSLSDYGYTF. DNA for the CDR3: TGTGCCAGTAGTAGACAGTCCCTCTCGGACTATGGCTACACCTTC.

The gene calls are TRBV7-8 and TRBJ1-1; no firm D call. The CDR3 is 15 residues long. Germline V gives CDR1 SGHVS, CDR2 FQNEAQ. Trimming removed 0 bases from V and 1 base from J, with 9 bases in between. The CDR3 DNA follows: TGTGCCAGCAGCTTAGCGCCGCACAAGAACACTGAAGCTTTCTTT. This sequence encodes CASSLAPHKNTEAFF.

The V call is TRBV12-3 or TRBV12-4, the J call TRBJ1-5, with a possible D match to TRBD1 (5 bases). V was trimmed by 6 bases and J by 7 bases, leaving 13 bases between them. The CDR3 covers 13 residues. CDR3: CASSLGRGQPQHF. In nucleotides, the CDR3 is TGTGCCAGCAGCCTGGGGAGGGGACAGCCCCAGCATTTT.

This chain links TRBV7-9 with TRBJ2-1; D not resolved. The V end lost 1 base, the J end lost 5 bases, and 12 bases lay between the germline ends. This CDR3 has 15 amino acids. CDR1 SEHNR and CDR2 FQNEAQ come from the germline V gene (reference sequence). CDR3 protein: CASSLGSHSDNEQFF. DNA for the CDR3: TGTGCCAGCAGCTTAGGATCCCACAGTGACAATGAGCAGTTCTTC.

The chain employs TRBV27 and TRBJ2-1, with TRBD2 identical over 14 bases. The J segment lost 10 bases and the V segment lost 7 bases, leaving 9 bases of the junction unmatched. The CDR3 totals 15 residues. Germline V lookup: CDR1 MNHEY, CDR2 SMNVEV (reference sequence). The CDR3 spells CASTTGLAGGKEQFF. In DNA form, the CDR3 reads TGTGCCAGCACTACCGGACTAGCGGGGGGCAAAGAGCAGTTCTTC.

The chain links TRBV4-2 to TRBJ1-2, with a weak D call TRBD1 (5 bases). This CDR3 has 13 residues. V was shortened by 0 bases and J by 3 bases, with 5 bases between the two germline ends. CDR1 is LGHNA and CDR2 is YNFKEQ in the germline V gene. The CDR3 sequence: CASSQDRDYGYTF. The CDR3, as DNA: TGTGCCAGCAGCCAAGACAGGGACTATGGCTACACCTTC.

The genes are TRBV5-6 and TRBJ1-1; the match to TRBD1 covers 7 bases. The junction had 7 bases not matched to a gene; V was cut back by 4 bases and J by 4 bases. CDR3 size: 14 residues. Germline CDR1 is SGHDT and CDR2 is YYEEEE. CDR3 DNA: TGTGCCAGCAGCCATTACAGGGGTCCCACTGAAGCTTTCTTT. Protein: CASSHYRGPTEAFF.

CDR3 protein: CASSQDWSQGVGYGYTF. The CDR3, as DNA: TGCGCCAGCAGCCAAGATTGGTCACAGGGGGTAGGGTATGGCTACACCTTC. The V gene is TRBV4-3, the J gene TRBJ1-2; 8 bases agree with TRBD1. The CDR3 sequence is 17 residues long. Per the germline V gene, CDR1 is LGHNA and CDR2 is YSLEER. V lost 0 bases and J lost 5; bases outside the gene matches: 11.

This clone was found once. This chain joins TRBV19 and TRBJ1-2, with D unresolved. This CDR3 has 14 amino acids. The germline V and J ends were trimmed by 1 base and 8 bases, with 14 bases remaining between them. From germline, CDR1 is LNHDA and CDR2 SQIVND (reference sequence). CDR3 DNA: TGTGCCAGTAGTATAGCCGACACTGCTTACGGCTACACCTTC. Its translation: CASSIADTAYGYTF.

The V and J genes are TRBV20-1 and TRBJ2-7; TRBD1 might be the D (5 bases). The CDR3 has 14 amino acids. CDR1 and CDR2 (germline): DFQATT, SNEGSKA (reference sequence). The V end was cut by 3 bases, the J end by 1 base, with 13 bases between. CDR3 sequence: CSASDGHQSYEQYF. CDR3 coding DNA: TGCAGTGCTAGTGATGGACACCAATCCTACGAGCAGTACTTC.

This clone has only one observation. V gene TRBV6-5 combines with J gene TRBJ1-5; D uncertain. V was cut by 3 bases and J by 3 bases, with 9 bases left in between. The CDR3 totals 14 residues. Germline lookup yields CDR1 MNHEY and CDR2 SVGAGI. The CDR3: CASSYGRNNQPQHF. The CDR3 DNA sequence: TGTGCCAGCAGTTATGGGAGAAACAATCAGCCCCAGCATTTT.

This clone was seen once. The chain recombines TRBV3-1 (or the pseudogene TRBV3-2) with TRBJ2-3; 11 positions agree with TRBD2. The CDR3 covers 18 residues. CDR1 and CDR2 from the germline V gene are LGHDT and YNNKEL (reference sequence). V gave up 2 bases and J gave up 4 bases; unmatched junction bases: 11. The CDR3 sequence is CASSQMTSGTERSDTQYF. The CDR3 nucleotides are TGTGCCAGCAGCCAAATGACTAGCGGGACTGAAAGGTCAGATACGCAGTATTTT.

The chain combines TRBV27 with TRBJ2-5, with 8 bases aligning to TRBD2. After removal of 2 bases from V and 4 bases from J, the junction contained 3 bases not matched to a gene. The CDR3 runs 14 residues. Germline V CDR1 and CDR2: MNHEY, SMNVEV (reference sequence). The CDR3 DNA sequence: TGTGCCAGCAGTTTAATAGCGGGGCGAGAGACCCAGTACTTC. Translated, it gives CASSLIAGRETQYF.

V is TRBV21-1 and J is TRBJ2-3; the table's D call TRBD1 went unverified against the DNA. TRBV21-1 counts as a pseudogene. The CDR3 is made up of 16 amino acids. The CDR3 coding sequence is TGTGCCAGCACCAAAAGTCTGACAGGGATGCGGCGGACACAGTATTTT. Residues: CASTKSLTGMRRTQYF.

The chain carries TRBV7-3 and TRBJ2-2, with 15 bases that match TRBD2. J was trimmed by 3 bases and V by 4 bases; bases with no gene match: 6. This CDR3 comprises 18 residues. CDR1 is SGHTA and CDR2 is FQGTGA in the germline V gene. CDR3 residues: CASSSGLAGGPDTGELFF. The CDR3 nucleotides are TGTGCCAGCAGCTCGGGACTAGCGGGGGGTCCCGACACCGGGGAGCTGTTTTTT.

This rearrangement joins TRBV14 to TRBJ2-3, with D perhaps TRBD2 (5 bases). This CDR3 has 13 amino acids. Germline CDR1 SGHDN, CDR2 FVKESK. Trimming stripped 6 bases from V and 5 bases from J, with 12 bases between. CDR3 region: CASSRDNEDTQYF. The CDR3 region has the DNA TGTGCCAGCAGTCGGGATAACGAAGATACGCAGTATTTT.

The rearrangement joins TRBV29-1 to TRBJ1-2; D is uncertain. V lost 2 bases and J 8 bases, leaving 9 bases between the germline ends. The length of the CDR3 is 11 residues. Looked up from germline, CDR1 is SQVTM and CDR2 is ANQGSEA. CDR3 sequence (DNA): TGCAGCGTTGAAACCACGGGAGGCTACACCTTC. The encoded protein is CSVETTGGYTF.